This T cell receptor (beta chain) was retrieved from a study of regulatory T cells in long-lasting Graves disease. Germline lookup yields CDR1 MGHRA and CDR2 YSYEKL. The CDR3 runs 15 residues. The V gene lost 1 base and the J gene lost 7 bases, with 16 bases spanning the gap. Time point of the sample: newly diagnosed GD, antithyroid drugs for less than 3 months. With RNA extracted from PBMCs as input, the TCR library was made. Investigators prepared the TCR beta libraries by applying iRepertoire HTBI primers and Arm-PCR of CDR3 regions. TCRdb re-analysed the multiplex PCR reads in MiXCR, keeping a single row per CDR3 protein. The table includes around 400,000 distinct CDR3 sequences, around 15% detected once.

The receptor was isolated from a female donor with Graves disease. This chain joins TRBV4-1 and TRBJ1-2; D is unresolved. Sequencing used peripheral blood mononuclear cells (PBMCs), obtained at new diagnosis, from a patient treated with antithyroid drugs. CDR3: CASSQVVVSRFGYTF. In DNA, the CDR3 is TGCGCCAGCAGCCAAGTAGTAGTTAGCAGATTTGGCTACACCTTC.